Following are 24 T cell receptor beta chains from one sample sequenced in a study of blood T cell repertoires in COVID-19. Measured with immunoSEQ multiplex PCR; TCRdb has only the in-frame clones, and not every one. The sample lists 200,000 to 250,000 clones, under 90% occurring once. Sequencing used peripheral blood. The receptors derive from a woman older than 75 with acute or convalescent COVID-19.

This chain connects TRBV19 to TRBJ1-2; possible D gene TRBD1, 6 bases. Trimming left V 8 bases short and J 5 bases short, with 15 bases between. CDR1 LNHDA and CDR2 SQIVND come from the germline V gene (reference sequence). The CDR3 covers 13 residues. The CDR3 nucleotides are TGTGCCAGTTCCCCAGGGGCGAGGTATGGCTACACCTTC. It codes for CASSPGARYGYTF.

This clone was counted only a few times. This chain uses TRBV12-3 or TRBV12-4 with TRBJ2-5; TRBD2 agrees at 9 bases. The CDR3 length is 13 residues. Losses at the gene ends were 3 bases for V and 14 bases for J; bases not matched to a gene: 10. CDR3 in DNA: TGTGCCAGCAGTTTTGGGACTAGCTTCCCTGGTTACTTC. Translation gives CASSFGTSFPGYF.

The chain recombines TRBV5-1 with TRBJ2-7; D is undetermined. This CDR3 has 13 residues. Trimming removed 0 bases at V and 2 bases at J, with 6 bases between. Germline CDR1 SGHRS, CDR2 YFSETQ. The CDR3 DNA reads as TGCGCCAGCAGCTTGGAGCCCCCCTACGAGCAGTACTTC. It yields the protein CASSLEPPYEQYF.

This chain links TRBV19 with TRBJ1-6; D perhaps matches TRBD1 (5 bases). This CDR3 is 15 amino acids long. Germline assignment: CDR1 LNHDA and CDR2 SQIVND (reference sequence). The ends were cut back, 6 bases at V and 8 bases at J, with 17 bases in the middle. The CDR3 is CASSDVWGGDSPLHF. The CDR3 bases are TGTGCCAGTAGCGATGTCTGGGGAGGGGATTCACCCCTCCACTTT.

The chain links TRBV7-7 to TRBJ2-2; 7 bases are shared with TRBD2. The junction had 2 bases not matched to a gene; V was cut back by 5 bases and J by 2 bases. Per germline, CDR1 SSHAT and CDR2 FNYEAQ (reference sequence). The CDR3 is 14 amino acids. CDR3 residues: CASSRTSNTGELFF. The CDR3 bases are TGTGCCAGCAGCCGGACTAGTAACACCGGGGAGCTGTTTTTT.

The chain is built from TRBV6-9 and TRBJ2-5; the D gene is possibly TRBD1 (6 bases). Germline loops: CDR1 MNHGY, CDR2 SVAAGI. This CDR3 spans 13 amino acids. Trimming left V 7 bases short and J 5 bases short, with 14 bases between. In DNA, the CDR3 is TGTGCCAGCATAAGACAGGCGACGGAGACCCAGTACTTC. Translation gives CASIRQATETQYF.

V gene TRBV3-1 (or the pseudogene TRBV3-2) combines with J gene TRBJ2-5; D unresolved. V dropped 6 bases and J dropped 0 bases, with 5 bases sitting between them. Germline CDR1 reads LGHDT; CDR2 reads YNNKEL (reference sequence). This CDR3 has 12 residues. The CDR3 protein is CASSQYQETQYF. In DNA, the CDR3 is TGTGCCAGCAGTCAGTACCAAGAGACCCAGTACTTC.

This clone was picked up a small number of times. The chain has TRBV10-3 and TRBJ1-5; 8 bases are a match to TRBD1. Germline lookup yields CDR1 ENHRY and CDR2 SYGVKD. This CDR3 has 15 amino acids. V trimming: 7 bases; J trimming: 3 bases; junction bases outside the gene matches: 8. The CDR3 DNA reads TGTGCCATCAAAGGCGGACAGGGCTACAATCAGCCCCAGCATTTT. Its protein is CAIKGGQGYNQPQHF.

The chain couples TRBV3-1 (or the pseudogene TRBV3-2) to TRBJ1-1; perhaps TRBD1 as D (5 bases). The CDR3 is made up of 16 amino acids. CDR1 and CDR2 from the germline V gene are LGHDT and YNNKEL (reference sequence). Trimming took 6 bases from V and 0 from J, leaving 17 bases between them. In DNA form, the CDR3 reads TGTGCCAGCAGTCGTACACGGACACCCATGAACACTGAAGCTTTCTTT. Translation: CASSRTRTPMNTEAFF.

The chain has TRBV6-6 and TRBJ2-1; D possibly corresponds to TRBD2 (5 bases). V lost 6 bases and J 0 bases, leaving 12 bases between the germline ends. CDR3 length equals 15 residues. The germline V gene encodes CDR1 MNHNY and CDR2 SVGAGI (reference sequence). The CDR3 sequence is CASSPPGISYNEQFF. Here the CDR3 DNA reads TGTGCCAGCAGCCCACCGGGGATCTCCTACAATGAGCAGTTCTTC.

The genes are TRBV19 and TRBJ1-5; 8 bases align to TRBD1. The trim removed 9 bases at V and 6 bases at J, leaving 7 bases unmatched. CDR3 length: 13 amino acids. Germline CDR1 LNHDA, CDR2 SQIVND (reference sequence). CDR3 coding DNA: TGTGCCAGCTTGACGGGGACAGGTCAGCCCCAGCATTTT. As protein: CASLTGTGQPQHF.

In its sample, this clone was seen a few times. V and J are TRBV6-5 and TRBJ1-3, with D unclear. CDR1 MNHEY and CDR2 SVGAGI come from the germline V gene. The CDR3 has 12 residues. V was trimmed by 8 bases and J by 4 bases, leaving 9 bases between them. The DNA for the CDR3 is TGTGCCAGCGGGCAGAACGGAAACACCATATATTTT. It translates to CASGQNGNTIYF.

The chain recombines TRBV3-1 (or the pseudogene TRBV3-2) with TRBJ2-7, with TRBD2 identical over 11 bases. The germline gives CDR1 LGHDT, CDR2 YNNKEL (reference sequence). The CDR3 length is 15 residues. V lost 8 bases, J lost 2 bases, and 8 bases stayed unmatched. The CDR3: CASQKSSGGAYEQYF. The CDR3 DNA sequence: TGTGCCAGCCAGAAGAGTAGCGGGGGGGCCTACGAGCAGTACTTC.

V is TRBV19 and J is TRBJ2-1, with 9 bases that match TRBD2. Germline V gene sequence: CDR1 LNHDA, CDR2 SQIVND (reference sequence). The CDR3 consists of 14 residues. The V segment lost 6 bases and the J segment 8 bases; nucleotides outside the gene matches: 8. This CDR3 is CASRPSGARDEQFF. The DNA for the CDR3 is TGTGCCAGTAGGCCTAGCGGGGCCAGGGATGAGCAGTTCTTC.

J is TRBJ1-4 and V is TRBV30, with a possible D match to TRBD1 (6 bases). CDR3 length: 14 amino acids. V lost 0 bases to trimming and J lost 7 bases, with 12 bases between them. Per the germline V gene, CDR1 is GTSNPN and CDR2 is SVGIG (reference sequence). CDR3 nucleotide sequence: TGTGCCTGGAGTGTGGGGGCGGGAGGTGAAAAACTGTTTTTT. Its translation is CAWSVGAGGEKLFF.

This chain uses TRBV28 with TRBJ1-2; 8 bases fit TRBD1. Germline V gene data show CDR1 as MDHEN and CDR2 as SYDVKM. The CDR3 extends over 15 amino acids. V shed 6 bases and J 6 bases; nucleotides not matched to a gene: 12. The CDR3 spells CASRLLTGTGDGYTF. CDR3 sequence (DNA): TGTGCCAGCAGACTTTTGACAGGGACAGGAGATGGCTACACCTTC.

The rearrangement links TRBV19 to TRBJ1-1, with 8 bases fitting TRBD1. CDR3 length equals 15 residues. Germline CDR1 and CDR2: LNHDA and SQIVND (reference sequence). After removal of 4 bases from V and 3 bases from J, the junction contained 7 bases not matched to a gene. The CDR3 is CASSTIGGQDTEAFF. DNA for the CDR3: TGTGCCAGTAGTACCATAGGGGGACAGGACACTGAAGCTTTCTTT.

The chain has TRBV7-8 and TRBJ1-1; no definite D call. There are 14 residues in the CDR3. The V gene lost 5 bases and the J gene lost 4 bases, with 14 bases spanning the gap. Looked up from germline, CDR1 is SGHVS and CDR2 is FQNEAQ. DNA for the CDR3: TGTGCCAGCAGCACACGACGTTCTAGCACTGAAGCTTTCTTT. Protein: CASSTRRSSTEAFF.

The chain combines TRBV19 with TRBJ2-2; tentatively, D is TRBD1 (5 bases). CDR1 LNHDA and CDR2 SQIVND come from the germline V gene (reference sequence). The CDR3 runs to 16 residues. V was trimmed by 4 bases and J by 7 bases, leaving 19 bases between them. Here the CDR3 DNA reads TGTGCCAGTAGTACTACGACAGTCCGTGGTGACGGGGAGCTGTTTTTT. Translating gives CASSTTTVRGDGELFF.

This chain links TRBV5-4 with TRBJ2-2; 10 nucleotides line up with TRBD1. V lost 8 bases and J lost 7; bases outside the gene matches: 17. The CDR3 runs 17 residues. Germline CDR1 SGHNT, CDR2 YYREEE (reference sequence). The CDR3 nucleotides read TGTGCCAGTTACCCCCACTCGGGACAGGGGTTGGTCGGGGAGCTGTTTTTT. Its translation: CASYPHSGQGLVGELFF.

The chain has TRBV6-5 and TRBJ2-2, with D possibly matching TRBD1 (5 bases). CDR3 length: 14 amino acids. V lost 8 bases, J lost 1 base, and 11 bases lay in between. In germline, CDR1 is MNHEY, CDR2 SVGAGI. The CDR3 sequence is CASRQSENTGELFF. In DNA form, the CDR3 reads TGTGCCAGCCGACAGAGTGAGAACACCGGGGAGCTGTTTTTT.

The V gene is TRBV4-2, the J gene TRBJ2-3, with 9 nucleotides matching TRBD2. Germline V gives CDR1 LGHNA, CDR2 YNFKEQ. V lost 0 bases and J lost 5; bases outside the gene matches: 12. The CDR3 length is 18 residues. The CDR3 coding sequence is TGTGCCAGCAGCCAAGATGTCGGGGCTAGCGGGGTCCAAGATACGCAGTATTTT. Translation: CASSQDVGASGVQDTQYF.

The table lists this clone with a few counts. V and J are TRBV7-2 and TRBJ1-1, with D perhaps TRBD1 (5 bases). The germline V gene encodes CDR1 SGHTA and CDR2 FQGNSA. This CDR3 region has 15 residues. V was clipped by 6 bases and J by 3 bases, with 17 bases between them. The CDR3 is CASRFTTRGDTEAFF. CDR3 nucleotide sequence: TGTGCCAGCAGGTTCACGACCCGGGGGGACACTGAAGCTTTCTTT.

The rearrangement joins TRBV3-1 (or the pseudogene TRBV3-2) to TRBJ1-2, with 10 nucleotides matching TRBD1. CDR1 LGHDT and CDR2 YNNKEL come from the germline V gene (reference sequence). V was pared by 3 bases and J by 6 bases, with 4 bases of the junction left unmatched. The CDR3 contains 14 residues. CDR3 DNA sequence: TGTGCCAGCAGCCAGGGACAGGGGATCAATGGCTACACCTTC. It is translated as CASSQGQGINGYTF.